This T cell receptor beta chain was sequenced during a study of neurological immune-mediated disorders. Study-wide points: Because no CDR3 amino acid sequences were shared across subjects by expanded clones, private repertoires were suggested in all groups. Clinical features showed no association with the multiple sclerosis repertoire cluster, and MRI features showed none either.

Stored at -80 C, 2 million PBMCs were the source of the unsorted libraries. The germline V gene encodes CDR1 SGHRS and CDR2 YFSETQ. The CDR3 covers 13 residues. The V and J ends lost 0 bases and 10 bases respectively, with 12 bases between them. The cDNA was produced through 5'RACE with 10-nucleotide random UMIs. Each CDR3 protein is one row after TCRdb ran MiXCR on the 5' RACE reads. Among about 66,000 distinct CDR3 sequences listed, around 3.9% were seen once. This clonotype has more than one count but fewer than ten. Its antigen is not known. The chain recombines TRBV5-1 with TRBJ2-3; possibly TRBD2 for D (5 bases). This sequence originates from a man aged 30-40 years with multiple sclerosis. Sequencing was performed on PBMCs. CDR3 coding DNA: TGCGCCAGCAGCTTGGCGGGGTTACCACCGCAGTATTTT. It encodes CASSLAGLPPQYF.